This T cell receptor beta chain came from a study of blood T cells in healthy people across ages. Broader study findings: Versus aged donors, long-lived donors had higher diversity and more naive CD4+ cells.

Trimming at V came to 0 bases and at J to 8 bases, leaving 3 bases not matched to a gene. CDR3 length: 13 residues. Germline V gene lookup returns CDR1 LNHNV and CDR2 YYDKDF (reference sequence). A J-beta primer mix and a sample-barcoded 5' primer were used in a second PCR of roughly 7 to 12 cycles. Using its own MiXCR run on the 5' RACE reads, TCRdb lists one record per CDR3 protein. The sample records over 1,300,000 distinct CDR3 sequences, approximately 60% being singletons. This clonotype showed up just once. No antigen is known for it. Healthy Caucasian individuals from Russia aged about 6 to 95 were enrolled as donors. Roughly 10 milliliters was the volume of peripheral blood drawn from each donor.

The clonotype originates from a man between 18 and 35 years old in good health. This sequence joins TRBV15 and TRBJ1-2; 7 bases map to TRBD1. Sequencing input: blood. This CDR3 reads CATSRDSGGGYTF. CDR3 coding DNA: TGTGCCACCAGCAGAGATTCAGGGGGGGGCTACACCTTC.